Reported below is one T cell receptor beta chain. The sample is drawn from a study of cytomegalovirus exposure and HLA in healthy donors. When sampled, the donors appeared nominally healthy, though they likely had unrecorded immune exposures. The PCR had 60 Vbeta and 13 Jbeta primers. The data were produced by immunoSEQ multiplex PCR, yet TCRdb's version contains in-frame clones alone and is incomplete. Of some 90,000 clones listed, about two thirds were seen once; the top ten hold over 5%. This receptor was identified in a boy between 10 and 17 years old in good health and CMV-seropositive. The sample comprised PBMCs.

The CDR3: CAWSEGSRGPTYGYTF. CDR3 DNA: TGTGCCTGGAGTGAAGGTTCCAGGGGGCCTACCTATGGCTACACCTTC. The chain links TRBV30 to TRBJ1-2; the match to TRBD1 covers 8 bases. The ends lost 1 base at V and 4 bases at J; junction bases unmatched: 11. The CDR3 is made up of 16 amino acids. CDR1 and CDR2 (germline): GTSNPN, SVGIG (reference sequence).